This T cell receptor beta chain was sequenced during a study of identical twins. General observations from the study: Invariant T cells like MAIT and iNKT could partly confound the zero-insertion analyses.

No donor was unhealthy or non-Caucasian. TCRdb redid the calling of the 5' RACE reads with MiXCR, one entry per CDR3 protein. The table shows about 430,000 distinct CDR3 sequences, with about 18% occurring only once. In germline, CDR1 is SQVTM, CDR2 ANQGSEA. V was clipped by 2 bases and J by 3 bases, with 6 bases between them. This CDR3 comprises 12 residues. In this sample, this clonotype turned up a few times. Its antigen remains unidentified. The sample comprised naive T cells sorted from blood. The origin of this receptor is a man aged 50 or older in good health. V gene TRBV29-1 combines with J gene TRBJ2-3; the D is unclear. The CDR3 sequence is CSVELVTDTQYF. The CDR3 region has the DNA TGCAGCGTTGAATTGGTGACAGATACGCAGTATTTT.